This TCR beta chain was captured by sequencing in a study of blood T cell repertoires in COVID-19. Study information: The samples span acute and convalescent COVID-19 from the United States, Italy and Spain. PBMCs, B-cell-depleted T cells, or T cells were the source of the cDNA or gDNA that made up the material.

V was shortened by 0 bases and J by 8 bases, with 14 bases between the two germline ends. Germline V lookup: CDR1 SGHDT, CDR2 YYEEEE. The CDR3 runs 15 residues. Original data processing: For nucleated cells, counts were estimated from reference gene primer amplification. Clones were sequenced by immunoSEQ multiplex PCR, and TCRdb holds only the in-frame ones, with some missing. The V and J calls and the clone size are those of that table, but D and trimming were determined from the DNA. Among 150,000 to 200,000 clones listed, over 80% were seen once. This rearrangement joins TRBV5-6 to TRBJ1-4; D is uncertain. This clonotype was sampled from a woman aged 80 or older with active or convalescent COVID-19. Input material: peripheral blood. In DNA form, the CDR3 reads TGTGCCAGCAGCTTGGGGACGGGTGGAGGAGAAAAACTGTTTTTT. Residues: CASSLGTGGGEKLFF.